These 11 T cell receptor beta chains were all obtained from the same sample, sequenced in a study of breast tumors, draining lymph nodes, adjacent tissues. TCRdb itself ran the multiplex PCR reads through MiXCR, one entry per CDR3 protein. The data hold over 35,000 distinct CDR3 sequences, with 36% observed a single time. What was sequenced was breast tumor tissue. These TCRs come from a female donor with breast cancer. Some clones in this sample may be carry-over from other donors' samples.

This clonotype was detected ten times or more. The chain combines TRBV29-1 with TRBJ2-3, with D uncertain. The V end lost 2 bases, the J end lost 0 bases, and 9 bases lay between the germline ends. The CDR3 spans 14 residues. From germline, CDR1 is SQVTM and CDR2 ANQGSEA. CDR3 DNA: TGCAGCGTTGAATACCGGGTTAGCACAGATACGCAGTATTTT. Its translation is CSVEYRVSTDTQYF.

This chain links TRBV5-6 with TRBJ2-1; D is undetermined. The CDR3 has 15 amino acids. Germline loops: CDR1 SGHDT, CDR2 YYEEEE. Trimming shortened V by 1 base and J by 8 bases, and 16 bases separated the two germline ends. The CDR3 loop is CASSLLGSRSDEQFF. CDR3 in DNA: TGTGCCAGCAGCTTGCTTGGAAGTAGGAGCGATGAGCAGTTCTTC.

The CDR3 here is CASSQGTSGGGNNEQFF. The CDR3 DNA reads as TGTGCCAGCAGCCAAGGGACTAGCGGGGGGGGGAACAATGAGCAGTTCTTC. V usage is TRBV3-1 and J usage is TRBJ2-1, with 15 positions matching TRBD2. The CDR3 spans 17 residues. Germline V CDR1 and CDR2: LGHDT, YNNKEL (reference sequence). J gave up 5 bases and V 1 base, and 3 bases lay outside the gene matches.

This clonotype was counted ten times or more. The chain carries TRBV2 and TRBJ2-3; 9 positions agree with TRBD1. There are 15 residues in the CDR3. J was trimmed by 3 bases and V by 4 bases; bases with no gene match: 5. CDR1 is SNHLY and CDR2 is FYNNEI in the germline V gene. CDR3 in amino acids: CASSVPGQGTDTQYF. The CDR3 DNA sequence: TGTGCCAGCAGTGTCCCGGGACAGGGAACAGATACGCAGTATTTT. Based on the CDR3 plus reference TRBV2 and TRBJ2-3, the full variable domain is EPEVTQTPSHQVTQMGQEVILRCVPISNHLYFYWYRQILGQKVEFLVSFYNNEISEKSEIFDDQFSVERPDGSNFTLKIRSTKLEDSAMYFCASSVPGQGTDTQYFGPGTRLTVL.

This clonotype has only a few counts. The chain links TRBV11-1 to TRBJ2-5; D is possibly TRBD1 (5 bases). In germline, CDR1 is SGHAT, CDR2 FQDESV (reference sequence). The CDR3 totals 14 residues. The germline V and J ends were trimmed by 1 base and 5 bases, with 11 bases remaining between them. CDR3 amino acids: CASSLGRGRETQYF. In DNA, the CDR3 is TGTGCCAGCAGCTTAGGTAGGGGTCGGGAGACCCAGTACTTC.

This clonotype appeared many times. This chain links TRBV7-9 with TRBJ2-7; D not certain. Germline V gene lookup returns CDR1 SEHNR and CDR2 FQNEAQ (reference sequence). CDR3 length equals 11 residues. V lost 1 base and J 6 bases, leaving 4 bases between the germline ends. CDR3 sequence (DNA): TGTGCCAGCAGCTTAGGGCGCGAGCAGTACTTC. Translated: CASSLGREQYF.

The chain couples TRBV28 to TRBJ2-3; D might be TRBD2 (7 bases). The V gene's germline CDR1 is MDHEN and CDR2 SYDVKM. This CDR3 comprises 15 residues. V was cut by 7 bases and J by 5 bases, with 19 bases left in between. This CDR3 is CASTLGGAQGDTQYF. The CDR3 nucleotides read TGTGCCAGCACTTTGGGGGGGGCGCAGGGAGATACGCAGTATTTT.

In this sample, this clonotype turned up many times. The chain couples TRBV30 to TRBJ2-1; 11 bases match TRBD2. Unmatched junction bases numbered 8, after V lost 4 bases and J lost 9 bases. This CDR3 contains 14 residues. CDR1 is GTSNPN and CDR2 is SVGIG in the germline V gene (reference sequence). The DNA of the CDR3 is TGTGCCTGGACCCCAAGGGGACTAGCGGCTGAGCAGTTCTTC. Protein product: CAWTPRGLAAEQFF.

This clonotype was recorded a few times. The chain has TRBV3-1 and TRBJ2-3, with D hard to call. Germline V gene sequence: CDR1 LGHDT, CDR2 YNNKEL (reference sequence). The CDR3 totals 14 residues. V gave up 1 base and J gave up 6 bases, with 11 bases separating them. The CDR3 reads CASSQGPFRDTQYF. CDR3 coding DNA: TGTGCCAGCAGCCAAGGGCCTTTCCGGGATACGCAGTATTTT.

This clonotype was detected a few times. The gene calls are TRBV5-6 and TRBJ2-3; tentatively, D is TRBD1 (6 bases). The germline V gene has CDR1 SGHDT and CDR2 YYEEEE. Deletions cut 2 bases from V and 3 bases from J, with 13 bases between. The length of the CDR3 is 15 residues. DNA for the CDR3: TGTGCCAGCAGCTTAGGGGGACACGAAACAGATACGCAGTATTTT. It is translated as CASSLGGHETDTQYF.

The sample holds many counts of this clonotype. This chain connects TRBV5-1 to TRBJ2-7, with unresolved D. The CDR3 is 14 amino acids. Germline assignment: CDR1 SGHRS and CDR2 YFSETQ. Trimming cost V 0 bases and J 3 bases, with 10 bases left between them. Written as DNA, the CDR3 is TGCGCCAGCAGCTTGGAGGGAATCCTCTACGAGCAGTACTTC. Translated, it gives CASSLEGILYEQYF.